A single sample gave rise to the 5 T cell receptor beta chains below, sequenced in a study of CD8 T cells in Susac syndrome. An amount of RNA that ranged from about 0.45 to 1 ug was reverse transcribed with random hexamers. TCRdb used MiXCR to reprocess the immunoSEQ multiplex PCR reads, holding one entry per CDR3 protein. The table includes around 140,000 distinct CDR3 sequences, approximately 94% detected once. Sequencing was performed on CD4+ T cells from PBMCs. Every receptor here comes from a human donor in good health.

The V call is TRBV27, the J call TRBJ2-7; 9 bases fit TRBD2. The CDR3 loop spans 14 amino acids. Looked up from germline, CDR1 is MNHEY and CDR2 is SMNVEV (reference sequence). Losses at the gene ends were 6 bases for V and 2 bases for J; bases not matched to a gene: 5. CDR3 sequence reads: CASRRREGPYEQYF. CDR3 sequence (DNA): TGTGCCAGCAGACGGCGGGAGGGCCCCTACGAGCAGTACTTC.

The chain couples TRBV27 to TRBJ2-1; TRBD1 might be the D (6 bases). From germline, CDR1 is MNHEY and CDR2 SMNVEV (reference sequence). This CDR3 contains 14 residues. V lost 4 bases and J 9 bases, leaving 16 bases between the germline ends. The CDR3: CASSSWDMGVEQFF. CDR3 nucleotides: TGTGCCAGCAGTTCTTGGGACATGGGGGTTGAGCAGTTCTTC.

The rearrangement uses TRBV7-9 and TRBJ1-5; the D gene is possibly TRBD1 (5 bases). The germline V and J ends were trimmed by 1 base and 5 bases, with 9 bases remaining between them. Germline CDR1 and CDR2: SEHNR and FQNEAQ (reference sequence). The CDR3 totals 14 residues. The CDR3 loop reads CASSLEGRDQPQHF. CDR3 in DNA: TGTGCCAGCAGCTTAGAAGGCAGGGATCAGCCCCAGCATTTT.

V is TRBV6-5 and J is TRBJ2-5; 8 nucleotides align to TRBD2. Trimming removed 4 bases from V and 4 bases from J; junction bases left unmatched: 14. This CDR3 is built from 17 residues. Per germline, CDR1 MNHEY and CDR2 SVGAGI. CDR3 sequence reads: CASSLRPLGLVRETQYF. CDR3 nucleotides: TGTGCCAGCAGTTTGAGACCATTGGGACTAGTGCGAGAGACCCAGTACTTC.

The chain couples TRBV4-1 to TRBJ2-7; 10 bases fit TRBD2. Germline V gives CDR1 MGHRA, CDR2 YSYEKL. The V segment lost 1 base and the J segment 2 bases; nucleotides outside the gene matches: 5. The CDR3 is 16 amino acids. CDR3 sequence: CASSQGISGRAYEQYF. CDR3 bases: TGCGCCAGCAGCCAAGGGATCAGCGGGAGGGCCTACGAGCAGTACTTC.